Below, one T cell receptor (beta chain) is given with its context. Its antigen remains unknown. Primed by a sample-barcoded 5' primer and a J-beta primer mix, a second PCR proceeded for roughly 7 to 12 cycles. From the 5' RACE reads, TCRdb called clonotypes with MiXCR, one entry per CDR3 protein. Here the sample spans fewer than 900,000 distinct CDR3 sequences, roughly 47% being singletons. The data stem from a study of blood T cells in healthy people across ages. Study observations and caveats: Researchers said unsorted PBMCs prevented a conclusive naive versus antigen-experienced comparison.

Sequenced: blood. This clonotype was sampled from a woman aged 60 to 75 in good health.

The CDR3 protein is CASSSSGRDLYNEQFF. CDR3 DNA: TGCGCCAGCAGCTCAAGTGGAAGGGATTTGTACAATGAGCAGTTCTTC. V usage is TRBV4-3 and J usage is TRBJ2-1, with D unresolved. Between the trimmed V and J ends, which lost 5 bases and 4 bases, there was a span of 18 bases. Germline assignment: CDR1 LGHNA and CDR2 YSLEER. This CDR3 has 16 amino acids.